This is a list of T cell receptor beta chains from one sample in a study of immune heterogeneity within non-small cell lung tumors. TCRdb ran MiXCR on the multiplex PCR reads and lists one entry per CDR3 protein. Among approximately 6,300 distinct CDR3 sequences listed, around 20% were seen once. The sample taken for sequencing was lung tumor tissue. The receptor source for this set is a female donor with non-small cell lung cancer. Each CDR3 is given with its conserved first and last residue. The D gene is left open where the match is weak. Clone size, where shown, is once, few, many, or a class for clones that have expanded.

d_call: TRBD2; j_call: TRBJ2-7; v_call: TRBV27; clone_size: medium-sized; cdr3_aa: CASSDLSGGLHEQYF; cdr3_nt: TGTGCCAGCAGTGACCTGTCGGGAGGGCTCCACGAGCAGTACTTC
d_call: TRBD1; j_call: TRBJ2-7; v_call: TRBV6-6; clone_size: medium-sized; cdr3_aa: CASSYRTGHYEQYF; cdr3_nt: TGTGCCAGCAGTTACAGGACAGGGCACTACGAGCAGTACTTC
d_call: -; j_call: TRBJ1-6; v_call: TRBV30; clone_size: medium-sized; cdr3_aa: CAWRTGTVNSPLHF; cdr3_nt: TGTGCCTGGAGAACTGGCACGGTTAATTCACCCCTCCACTTT
d_call: -; j_call: TRBJ2-7; v_call: TRBV18; clone_size: medium-sized; cdr3_aa: CASSTGSYEQYF; cdr3_nt: TGTGCCAGCTCAACAGGGAGCTACGAGCAGTACTTC
d_call: -; j_call: TRBJ2-3; v_call: TRBV2; clone_size: few; cdr3_aa: CASSEHRGTDTQYF; cdr3_nt: TGTGCCAGCAGTGAACACCGAGGAACAGATACGCAGTATTTT
d_call: -; j_call: TRBJ2-2; v_call: TRBV20-1; clone_size: -; cdr3_aa: CSTSQSAGTTGELFF; cdr3_nt: TGCAGTACTAGTCAAAGTGCGGGCACCACCGGGGAGCTGTTTTTT
d_call: -; j_call: TRBJ1-1; v_call: TRBV20-1; clone_size: -; cdr3_aa: CSAFPGESQAFF; cdr3_nt: TGCAGTGCTTTCCCAGGGGAATCGCAAGCTTTCTTT
d_call: TRBD1; j_call: TRBJ2-7; v_call: TRBV18; clone_size: few; cdr3_aa: CASSQRDRGEQYF; cdr3_nt: TGTGCCAGCTCACAGCGGGACAGGGGGGAGCAGTACTTC
d_call: TRBD2; j_call: TRBJ2-3; v_call: TRBV2; clone_size: -; cdr3_aa: CASRDYLAGADTQYF; cdr3_nt: TGTGCCAGCAGGGATTATCTAGCGGGAGCGGATACGCAGTATTTT
d_call: -; j_call: TRBJ2-7; v_call: TRBV20-1; clone_size: medium-sized; cdr3_aa: CSARAGTTRDEQYF; cdr3_nt: TGCAGTGCTCGAGCGGGTACAACGAGGGACGAGCAGTACTTC
d_call: -; j_call: TRBJ2-7; v_call: TRBV20-1; clone_size: medium-sized; cdr3_aa: CSARSQGSAHEQYF; cdr3_nt: TGCAGTGCACGATCACAGGGTTCCGCTCACGAGCAGTACTTC
d_call: TRBD1; j_call: TRBJ1-1; v_call: TRBV19; clone_size: medium-sized; cdr3_aa: CASRLGQGAEAFF; cdr3_nt: TGTGCCAGTAGGTTGGGACAGGGGGCTGAAGCTTTCTTT
d_call: -; j_call: TRBJ1-2; v_call: TRBV29-1; clone_size: -; cdr3_aa: CSVDRMMGYTF; cdr3_nt: TGCAGCGTTGATCGGATGATGGGCTACACCTTC
d_call: -; j_call: TRBJ2-7; v_call: TRBV20-1; clone_size: -; cdr3_aa: CSARAGQGRNKQYF; cdr3_nt: TGCAGTGCTAGGGCCGGGCAGGGGAGGAACAAGCAGTACTTC
d_call: -; j_call: TRBJ2-7; v_call: TRBV5-1; clone_size: medium-sized; cdr3_aa: CASSPRDSGVEQYF; cdr3_nt: TGCGCCAGCAGCCCCCGGGACAGCGGGGTCGAGCAGTACTTC
d_call: -; j_call: TRBJ1-2; v_call: TRBV5-1; clone_size: medium-sized; cdr3_aa: CASSELPGRNYGYTF; cdr3_nt: TGCGCCAGCAGCGAGTTACCGGGACGGAACTATGGCTACACCTTC
d_call: -; j_call: TRBJ2-7; v_call: TRBV19; clone_size: medium-sized; cdr3_aa: CASSITARAYEQYF; cdr3_nt: TGTGCCAGTAGTATAACAGCGAGGGCCTACGAGCAGTACTTC
d_call: TRBD2; j_call: TRBJ2-1; v_call: TRBV29-1; clone_size: -; cdr3_aa: CSVRAGGNEQFF; cdr3_nt: TGCAGCGTGAGGGCGGGGGGCAATGAGCAGTTCTTC
d_call: -; j_call: TRBJ2-1; v_call: TRBV18; clone_size: few; cdr3_aa: CASSPMRRWGEGPNEQFF; cdr3_nt: TGTGCCAGCTCACCTATGAGACGTTGGGGCGAGGGGCCTAATGAGCAGTTCTTC
d_call: -; j_call: TRBJ2-3; v_call: TRBV20-1; clone_size: -; cdr3_aa: CSASRADYSTDTQYF; cdr3_nt: TGCAGTGCTAGTCGAGCGGATTATAGCACAGATACGCAGTATTTT
d_call: TRBD2; j_call: TRBJ2-7; v_call: TRBV2; clone_size: -; cdr3_aa: CSSSADLAGDDEQYF; cdr3_nt: TGTTCCAGCAGTGCTGATCTAGCGGGAGACGACGAGCAGTACTTC
d_call: -; j_call: TRBJ2-1; v_call: TRBV20-1; clone_size: -; cdr3_aa: CSGRDPAGSYNEQFF; cdr3_nt: TGCAGTGGCCGGGACCCCGCGGGCTCCTACAATGAGCAGTTCTTC
d_call: -; j_call: TRBJ2-3; v_call: TRBV29-1; clone_size: few; cdr3_aa: CSAGGDTQYF; cdr3_nt: TGCAGCGCGGGCGGGGATACGCAGTATTTT
d_call: -; j_call: TRBJ2-3; v_call: TRBV20-1; clone_size: -; cdr3_aa: CSAIVGRSTPDTQYF; cdr3_nt: TGCAGTGCTATAGTCGGCCGGTCGACTCCAGATACGCAGTATTTT
d_call: TRBD1; j_call: TRBJ1-1; v_call: TRBV12-3/TRBV12-4; clone_size: medium-sized; cdr3_aa: CASTVTGIRTEAFF; cdr3_nt: TGTGCCAGCACGGTGACAGGGATTAGGACTGAAGCTTTCTTT
d_call: -; j_call: TRBJ2-7; v_call: TRBV5-1; clone_size: medium-sized; cdr3_aa: CASSLGYSPEQYF; cdr3_nt: TGCGCCAGCAGCTTGGGGTACTCGCCAGAGCAGTACTTC
d_call: -; j_call: TRBJ2-1; v_call: TRBV9; clone_size: few; cdr3_aa: CASSGSGYNEQFF; cdr3_nt: TGTGCCAGCAGCGGAAGCGGCTACAATGAGCAGTTCTTC
d_call: TRBD1; j_call: TRBJ1-2; v_call: TRBV20-1; clone_size: large; cdr3_aa: CSAEGQVGYTF; cdr3_nt: TGCAGTGCAGAGGGACAGGTCGGCTACACCTTC
d_call: -; j_call: TRBJ1-2; v_call: TRBV5-8; clone_size: few; cdr3_aa: CASSVGATFYGYTF; cdr3_nt: TGTGCCAGCAGCGTCGGGGCCACTTTCTATGGCTACACCTTC
d_call: -; j_call: TRBJ2-2; v_call: TRBV12-3/TRBV12-4; clone_size: medium-sized; cdr3_aa: CASSFGLAQNTGELFF; cdr3_nt: TGTGCCAGCAGTTTCGGGCTAGCCCAGAACACCGGGGAGCTGTTTTTT
d_call: -; j_call: TRBJ1-4; v_call: TRBV5-6; clone_size: -; cdr3_aa: CASSLVGGGNEKLFF; cdr3_nt: TGTGCCAGCAGCTTGGTGGGCGGTGGTAATGAAAAACTGTTTTTT
d_call: TRBD2; j_call: TRBJ2-3; v_call: TRBV20-1; clone_size: -; cdr3_aa: CSAKPHSGLAGASTDTQYF; cdr3_nt: TGCAGTGCTAAACCCCACAGTGGACTAGCGGGAGCTAGCACAGATACGCAGTATTTT